These T cell receptor beta chains were read from a single sample in a study of cytomegalovirus exposure and HLA in healthy donors. Repertoires were generated with immunoSEQ multiplex PCR, while TCRdb's copy carries only in-frame clones and drops some. This table holds about 360,000 clones, more than 80% found once. Sequencing was done on a sample of PBMCs. These receptors came from a woman under 30 in good health and CMV-seronegative. CDR3s include the opening cysteine and the closing phenylalanine or tryptophan. The D gene is left open where the match is weak. Clone size is stated in some rows and not others, as once, few, many or a class when expanded.

>TRBD2|few|TRBJ2-7|TRBV14
TGTGCCAGCAGCCAAACTAGCGGGAGCTCCTACGAGCAGTACTTC
CASSQTSGSSYEQYF
>TRBD2|NA|TRBJ2-1|TRBV2
TGTGCCAGCAGTCGGACTAGCGGGAGGATGAATGAGCAGTTCTTC
CASSRTSGRMNEQFF
>TRBD1|NA|TRBJ2-1|TRBV7-9
TGTGCCAGCAGCTACGCGACAGGGGAGCAGTTCTTC
CASSYATGEQFF
>TRBD2|NA|TRBJ2-4|TRBV11-2
TGTGCCAGCAGGGTAGCCGGGACTAGGGAGGGAAACATTCAGTACTTC
CASRVAGTREGNIQYF
>NA|NA|TRBJ1-4|TRBV7-9
TGTGCCAGCAGCTTAGCAGTGTCAGTTCATGAAAAACTGTTTTTT
CASSLAVSVHEKLFF
>TRBD2|NA|TRBJ2-1|TRBV10-2
TGCGCCAGCAGCCAGCGGGGGGGCGTAAGCTCCTACAATGAGCAGTTCTTC
CASSQRGGVSSYNEQFF
>NA|NA|TRBJ2-2|TRBV6-5
TGTGCCAGCAGTCCCCCGGGGACCGGGGAGCTGTTTTTT
CASSPPGTGELFF
>NA|NA|TRBJ2-7|TRBV29-1
TGCAGCGTTGAGGGGGCGCACGAGCAGTACTTC
CSVEGAHEQYF
>TRBD1|NA|TRBJ1-2|TRBV5-4
TGTGCCAGCAGGGAAGACAGGGGTGGCTATGGCTACACCTTC
CASREDRGGYGYTF
>NA|NA|TRBJ1-1|TRBV14
TGTGCCAGCAGCCAACTGGGCTCCACTGAAGCTTTCTTT
CASSQLGSTEAFF
>NA|NA|TRBJ2-7|TRBV27
TGTGCCAGCAGTTTAACTAGAGTGTCCTACGAGCAGTACTTC
CASSLTRVSYEQYF
>TRBD1|NA|TRBJ2-3|TRBV7-9
TGTGCCAGCAGACACCGGGACAGGGGGACGGATACGCAGTATTTT
CASRHRDRGTDTQYF
>TRBD1|NA|TRBJ1-2|TRBV6-4
TGTGCCAGCAGGGCCGGGACAGGTTATGGCTACACCTTC
CASRAGTGYGYTF
>TRBD1|few|TRBJ1-1|TRBV5-1
TGCGCCAGCAGCTTGAACCCAGGGGGCGCAGGAACTGAAGCTTTCTTT
CASSLNPGGAGTEAFF
>NA|NA|TRBJ1-1|TRBV28
TGTGCCAGCAGTTTAACAGGTCCTCGTGCTTTCTTT
CASSLTGPRAFF
>NA|NA|TRBJ2-5|TRBV27
TGTGCCAGCAGTTTATGGGGGGAGCGGGAGACCCAGTACTTC
CASSLWGERETQYF
>NA|NA|TRBJ2-3|TRBV9
TGTGCCAGCAGCCCCCGAGCCCCGGACTACCCAAGTCCGCAGTATTTT
CASSPRAPDYPSPQYF
>NA|NA|TRBJ2-3|TRBV7-9
TGTGCCAGCAGCTTAGCGTCTTCGGATACGCAGTATTTT
CASSLASSDTQYF
>NA|NA|TRBJ2-2|TRBV6-5
TGTGCCAGCAGTTACTTTTTCGTTACCGGGGAGCTGTTTTTT
CASSYFFVTGELFF
>TRBD1|NA|TRBJ2-7|TRBV6-5
TGTGCCAGCAGACGCAGCAGGACAGGGGGCTACGAGCAGTACTTC
CASRRSRTGGYEQYF
>NA|few|TRBJ1-2|TRBV6-5
TGTGCCAGCGGAAACAGGGATCGACGCTATGGCTACACCTTC
CASGNRDRRYGYTF
>NA|NA|TRBJ2-3|TRBV30
TGTGCCTGGAGTGAGGGTCAGGGTGGGACAGATACGCAGTATTTT
CAWSEGQGGTDTQYF
>TRBD1|NA|TRBJ1-3|TRBV2
TGTGCCAGCAGTGAGGCTCCCGGGACAGGGGATAACACCATATATTTT
CASSEAPGTGDNTIYF
>NA|NA|TRBJ2-3|TRBV9
TGTGCCAGCTCCCCGAGGCCAGATACGCAGTATTTT
CASSPRPDTQYF
>NA|NA|TRBJ2-7|TRBV5-6
TGTGCCAGCAGCCTGAGGGCCGCGGCGGTGTCCTACGAGCAGTACTTC
CASSLRAAAVSYEQYF
>NA|once|TRBJ1-2|TRBV7-6
TGTGCCAGCAGCTTAGGAGGAGGCAGGGAGGACTATGGCTACACCTTC
CASSLGGGREDYGYTF
>NA|NA|TRBJ2-1|TRBV28
TGTGCCAGCACCCTCCGCTGGGCTAGCGATGAGCAGTTCTTC
CASTLRWASDEQFF
>NA|NA|TRBJ1-5|TRBV5-6
TGTGCCAGCAGCGTCCGAGGTAGCAATCAGCCCCAGCATTTT
CASSVRGSNQPQHF
>NA|NA|TRBJ1-1|TRBV5-4
TGTGCCAGCAGCTTGGTAGGGGAGGACACTGAAGCTTTCTTT
CASSLVGEDTEAFF
>NA|NA|TRBJ2-4|TRBV2
TGTGCCCGCAGCAGGACAGCGAATAAAAACATTCAGTACTTC
CARSRTANKNIQYF
>TRBD1|NA|TRBJ2-3|TRBV9
TGTGCCAGCAGCGAGGGGGCAACAGATACGCAGTATTTT
CASSEGATDTQYF
>TRBD1|NA|TRBJ1-1|TRBV5-6
TGTGCCAGCAGCCGGAGGATGACAGGGGAGGACACTGAAGCTTTCTTT
CASSRRMTGEDTEAFF
>NA|NA|TRBJ2-7|TRBV6-5
TGTGCCAGCAGATACGGCCCGGGACTCTCCTACGAGCAGTACTTC
CASRYGPGLSYEQYF
>NA|NA|TRBJ1-2|TRBV28
TGTGCCAGCACTTCCTCGGGGAATGGCTACACCTTC
CASTSSGNGYTF
>TRBD2|NA|TRBJ2-2|TRBV5-6
TGTGCCAGCAGCTTGACCCTAGCGGGAGGTTTCACCGGGGAGCTGTTTTTT
CASSLTLAGGFTGELFF
>NA|NA|TRBJ2-7|TRBV7-6
TGTGCCAGCAGCTTAAGTCAGGGATCCTACGAGCAGTACTTC
CASSLSQGSYEQYF
>NA|NA|TRBJ2-3|TRBV4-1
TGCGCCAGCAGCCAAGGCGGTACAAGACGGCAAGATACGCAGTATTTT
CASSQGGTRRQDTQYF
>TRBD1|NA|TRBJ1-1|TRBV6-4
TGTGCCAGCAGCTCCGGGACAGAGAACACTGAAGCTTTCTTT
CASSSGTENTEAFF
>NA|once|TRBJ1-5|TRBV5-8
TGTGCCAGCACCCCCCTCCAGCATTTT
CASTPLQHF
>TRBD2|NA|TRBJ2-1|TRBV9
TGTGCCAGCAGCGTAGGGGCGGGAGTCGACTACAATGAGCAGTTCTTC
CASSVGAGVDYNEQFF
>TRBD2|NA|TRBJ2-1|TRBV4-1
TGCGCCAGCAGCCACTCCCTTACTAGCGGGAGAGTGGATGAGCAGTTCTTC
CASSHSLTSGRVDEQFF
>TRBD2|once|TRBJ2-2|TRBV7-8
TGTGCCAGCAGCCCGAGCGGGAGGGGGACCGGGGAGCTGTTTTTT
CASSPSGRGTGELFF
>NA|NA|TRBJ2-7|TRBV5-4
TGTGCCAGCAGCGTCGCTAGCCGAGCCTACGAGCAGTACTTC
CASSVASRAYEQYF
>TRBD2|NA|TRBJ2-7|TRBV28
TGTGCCAGCAGTTCCTGGCGGGAGAGGTACGAGCAGTACTTC
CASSSWRERYEQYF
>TRBD1|NA|TRBJ2-5|TRBV28
TGTGCCAGCAGTGGCGGGGGACAGGGGGTTGAGACCCAGTACTTC
CASSGGGQGVETQYF
>NA|NA|TRBJ1-4|TRBV14
TGTGCCAGCAGCCAGGAAGTTGGACTCCAACTTAATGAAAAACTGTTTTTT
CASSQEVGLQLNEKLFF
>TRBD2|NA|TRBJ2-2|TRBV28
TGTGCCAGCGGGACTAGCGGGGACACCGGGGAGCTGTTTTTT
CASGTSGDTGELFF
>TRBD2|NA|TRBJ2-3|TRBV6-4
TGTGCCAGCAGTGACGGGGGGGACACAGATACGCAGTATTTT
CASSDGGDTDTQYF
>NA|NA|TRBJ1-2|TRBV29-1
TGCAGCGCTGGGGGGGGCGCGGAGGGCTACACCTTC
CSAGGGAEGYTF
>TRBD1|NA|TRBJ1-1|TRBV27
TGTGCCAGCAGTTCAACAGGGGGCACTGAAGCTTTCTTT
CASSSTGGTEAFF
>TRBD2|NA|TRBJ2-3|TRBV20-1
TGCAGTGCTGGGGGAGGGGATACGCAGTATTTT
CSAGGGDTQYF
>NA|NA|TRBJ2-2|TRBV7-9
TGTGCCAGCAGGCTTAAAACAGGGAACACCGGGGAGCTGTTTTTT
CASRLKTGNTGELFF
>NA|NA|TRBJ1-1|TRBV19
TGTGCCAGTTGTCGCGACAGATACACTGAAGCTTTCTTT
CASCRDRYTEAFF
>NA|NA|TRBJ2-7|TRBV28
TGTGCCAGCAATGGAGTTCTCACCTACGAGCAGTACTTC
CASNGVLTYEQYF
>NA|NA|TRBJ2-3|TRBV5-6
TGTGCCAGCAGCTCGAGGGCTGCGGTTTCAGATACGCAGTATTTT
CASSSRAAVSDTQYF
>TRBD1|NA|TRBJ2-3|TRBV7-9
TGTGCCAGCAGCTCGGGACAGAGACACCGATACACAGATACGCAGTATTTT
CASSSGQRHRYTDTQYF
>TRBD2|once|TRBJ2-7|TRBV7-9
TGTGCCAGCAGCGAGGGACTAGCGACCGAGCAGTACTTC
CASSEGLATEQYF